Below, 3 T cell receptor beta chains from the same sample are listed, as sequenced in a study of shared clonotypes between healthy human individuals. The assay was immunoSEQ multiplex PCR, and TCRdb's table has in-frame clones only and misses some. The repertoire holds approximately 1.5 million clones, with around 98% as singletons. The sequenced material came from naive CD4+ T cells sorted from blood. Noted subset: CD45RA+ positively selected. The origin of the receptors is a man aged 25 to 40 in good health.

V is TRBV5-5 and J is TRBJ2-5; no reliable D call. Looked up from germline, CDR1 is SGHKS and CDR2 is YYEKEE (reference sequence). The CDR3 covers 13 residues. V gave up 0 bases and J gave up 3 bases, with 6 bases separating them. The CDR3: CASSLEKEETQYF. CDR3 bases: TGTGCCAGCAGCTTGGAGAAGGAAGAGACCCAGTACTTC.

V gene TRBV7-9 combines with J gene TRBJ2-7, with 7 bases aligning to TRBD1. The CDR3 extends over 14 amino acids. V trimming: 5 bases; J trimming: 1 base; junction bases outside the gene matches: 5. The germline V gene has CDR1 SEHNR and CDR2 FQNEAQ (reference sequence). The CDR3 DNA is TGTGCCAGCAGCCCTGACAGGGTTTCCTACGAGCAGTACTTC. This translates into CASSPDRVSYEQYF.

This chain connects TRBV4-1 to TRBJ2-7; possibly TRBD1 for D (6 bases). The V gene's germline CDR1 is MGHRA and CDR2 YSYEKL. The CDR3 length is 18 residues. Trimming took off 8 bases at V and 1 base at J, with 27 bases between the two ends. Here the CDR3 DNA reads TGCGCCAGCTCCCAAACCTTGTCCGAACCAGGGGCTTCCTACGAGCAGTACTTC. This translates into CASSQTLSEPGASYEQYF.